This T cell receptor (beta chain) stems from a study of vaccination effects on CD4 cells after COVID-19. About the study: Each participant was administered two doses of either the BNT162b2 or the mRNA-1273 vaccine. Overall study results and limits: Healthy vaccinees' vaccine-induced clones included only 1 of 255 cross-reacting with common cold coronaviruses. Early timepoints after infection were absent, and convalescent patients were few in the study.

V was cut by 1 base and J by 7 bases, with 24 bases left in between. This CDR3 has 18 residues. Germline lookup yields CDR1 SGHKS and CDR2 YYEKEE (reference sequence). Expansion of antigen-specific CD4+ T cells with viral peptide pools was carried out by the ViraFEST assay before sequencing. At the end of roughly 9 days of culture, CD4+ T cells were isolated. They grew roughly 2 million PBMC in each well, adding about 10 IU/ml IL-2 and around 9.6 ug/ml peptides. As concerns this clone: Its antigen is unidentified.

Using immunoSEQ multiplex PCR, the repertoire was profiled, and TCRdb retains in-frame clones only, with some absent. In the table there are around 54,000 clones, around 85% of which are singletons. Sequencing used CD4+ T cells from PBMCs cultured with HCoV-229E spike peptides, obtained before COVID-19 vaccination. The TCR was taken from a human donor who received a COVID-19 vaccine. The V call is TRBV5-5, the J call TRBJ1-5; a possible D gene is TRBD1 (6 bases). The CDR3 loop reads CASSLFTTLQGGEQPQHF. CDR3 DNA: TGTGCCAGCAGCTTGTTCACTACCCTACAGGGAGGAGAGCAGCCCCAGCATTTT.